The rows below give T cell receptor beta chains drawn from one sample of a study of blood T cell repertoires in COVID-19. The repertoire was sequenced with immunoSEQ multiplex PCR; TCRdb's copy has only in-frame clones and lacks some. This sample yields some 74,000 clones, of which under 85% are seen a single time; roughly 9.8% belongs to the top ten. Sequencing was done on a sample of peripheral blood. These receptors were obtained from a woman aged 50 to 60 with acute or convalescent COVID-19. The CDR3 runs from the conserved cysteine through the conserved F or W. Each record gives: V gene, clone size, D gene, J gene, CDR3 protein, CDR3 DNA. The D gene is left open where the match is weak. Only some rows state a clone size, as once, few, many or a class for expanded clones.

v_gene: TRBV7-3
abundance: NA
d_gene: NA
j_gene: TRBJ2-5
CDR3aa: CASSIGGQETQYF
CDR3nt: TGTGCCAGCAGCATAGGCGGTCAAGAGACCCAGTACTTC

v_gene: TRBV24-1
abundance: NA
d_gene: TRBD1
j_gene: TRBJ2-7
CDR3aa: CATSDPRTGHYEQYF
CDR3nt: TGTGCCACCAGTGATCCCCGGACAGGGCACTACGAGCAGTACTTC

v_gene: TRBV6-5
abundance: NA
d_gene: NA
j_gene: TRBJ2-2
CDR3aa: CAIPTGTGELFF
CDR3nt: TGTGCCATCCCCACAGGGACCGGGGAGCTGTTTTTT

v_gene: TRBV7-2
abundance: NA
d_gene: NA
j_gene: TRBJ1-5
CDR3aa: CASSLVGGTNQPQHF
CDR3nt: TGTGCCAGCAGCTTAGTAGGAGGGACCAATCAGCCCCAGCATTTT

v_gene: TRBV9
abundance: NA
d_gene: TRBD1
j_gene: TRBJ1-3
CDR3aa: CASGGQWPGNTIYF
CDR3nt: TGTGCCAGCGGGGGACAGTGGCCTGGAAACACCATATATTTT

v_gene: TRBV3-1/TRBV3-2
abundance: NA
d_gene: TRBD2
j_gene: TRBJ2-3
CDR3aa: CASRSSGSTDTQYF
CDR3nt: TGTGCCAGCAGATCTAGCGGGAGCACAGATACGCAGTATTTT

v_gene: TRBV5-1
abundance: NA
d_gene: TRBD2
j_gene: TRBJ2-1
CDR3aa: CASSLEMGLAGDNEQFF
CDR3nt: TGCGCCAGCAGCTTGGAAATGGGACTAGCGGGAGACAATGAGCAGTTCTTC

v_gene: TRBV7-2
abundance: NA
d_gene: TRBD2
j_gene: TRBJ2-1
CDR3aa: CASSFISGSSYNEQFF
CDR3nt: TGTGCCAGCAGCTTCATTAGCGGGAGCTCCTACAATGAGCAGTTCTTC

v_gene: TRBV4-1
abundance: once
d_gene: TRBD1
j_gene: TRBJ1-3
CDR3aa: CASSQDWDSSGNTIYF
CDR3nt: TGCGCCAGCAGCCAAGATTGGGACAGCTCTGGAAACACCATATATTTT

v_gene: TRBV9
abundance: NA
d_gene: NA
j_gene: TRBJ2-1
CDR3aa: CASSASILSNEQFF
CDR3nt: TGTGCCAGCAGCGCTAGCATACTATCCAATGAGCAGTTCTTC

v_gene: TRBV15
abundance: NA
d_gene: TRBD1
j_gene: TRBJ2-3
CDR3aa: CATSAGGGTDTQYF
CDR3nt: TGTGCCACCAGCGCAGGGGGCGGCACAGATACGCAGTATTTT

v_gene: TRBV5-1
abundance: NA
d_gene: NA
j_gene: TRBJ1-5
CDR3aa: CASSLEGGNQPQHF
CDR3nt: TGCGCCAGCAGCTTGGAGGGGGGCAATCAGCCCCAGCATTTT

v_gene: TRBV2
abundance: NA
d_gene: TRBD2
j_gene: TRBJ2-3
CDR3aa: CASTPVPSGGRTDTQYF
CDR3nt: TGTGCCAGCACTCCTGTCCCTAGCGGGGGGCGCACAGATACGCAGTATTTT

v_gene: TRBV6-5
abundance: NA
d_gene: TRBD2
j_gene: TRBJ2-7
CDR3aa: CASSPSLAGLYEQYF
CDR3nt: TGTGCCAGCAGCCCATCCCTAGCGGGACTGTACGAGCAGTACTTC

v_gene: TRBV7-9
abundance: NA
d_gene: TRBD2
j_gene: TRBJ2-1
CDR3aa: CASSLEGGVNEQFF
CDR3nt: TGTGCCAGCAGCTTAGAGGGAGGGGTCAATGAGCAGTTCTTC

v_gene: TRBV15
abundance: NA
d_gene: NA
j_gene: TRBJ2-1
CDR3aa: CATSRAGYAYNEQFF
CDR3nt: TGTGCCACCAGCAGAGCGGGGTATGCATACAATGAGCAGTTCTTC

v_gene: TRBV27
abundance: few
d_gene: TRBD1
j_gene: TRBJ1-1
CDR3aa: CASSSWTGENTEAFF
CDR3nt: TGTGCCAGCAGTTCCTGGACAGGAGAGAACACTGAAGCTTTCTTT

v_gene: TRBV24-1
abundance: once
d_gene: NA
j_gene: TRBJ2-1
CDR3aa: CATSDSGYYNEQFF
CDR3nt: TGTGCCACCAGTGATTCAGGGTACTACAATGAGCAGTTCTTC

v_gene: TRBV10-3
abundance: once
d_gene: NA
j_gene: TRBJ1-2
CDR3aa: CAISESNSGDYGYTF
CDR3nt: TGTGCCATCAGTGAGTCGAACTCAGGGGACTATGGCTACACCTTC

v_gene: TRBV5-1
abundance: NA
d_gene: NA
j_gene: TRBJ1-4
CDR3aa: CASSPQAGTNEKLFF
CDR3nt: TGCGCCAGCAGCCCCCAGGCCGGAACTAATGAAAAACTGTTTTTT

v_gene: TRBV5-8
abundance: NA
d_gene: NA
j_gene: TRBJ2-2
CDR3aa: CASSRDWANTGELFF
CDR3nt: TGTGCCAGCAGCCGGGACTGGGCGAACACCGGGGAGCTGTTTTTT

v_gene: TRBV3-1/TRBV3-2
abundance: NA
d_gene: TRBD2
j_gene: TRBJ2-3
CDR3aa: CASSPGTSGRLADTQYF
CDR3nt: TGTGCCAGCAGCCCCGGGACTAGCGGGAGATTGGCAGATACGCAGTATTTT

v_gene: TRBV18
abundance: NA
d_gene: NA
j_gene: TRBJ1-3
CDR3aa: CASSPNSGGSSSGNTIYF
CDR3nt: TGTGCCAGCTCACCGAATTCCGGGGGATCAAGCTCTGGAAACACCATATATTTT

v_gene: TRBV7-9
abundance: NA
d_gene: TRBD1
j_gene: TRBJ1-1
CDR3aa: CASSFGQGGSTEAFF
CDR3nt: TGTGCCAGCAGCTTCGGACAGGGCGGGAGCACTGAAGCTTTCTTT

v_gene: TRBV11-1
abundance: NA
d_gene: NA
j_gene: TRBJ1-1
CDR3aa: CASSLGSMNTEAFF
CDR3nt: TGTGCCAGCAGCTTAGGTAGTATGAACACTGAAGCTTTCTTT

v_gene: TRBV18
abundance: NA
d_gene: TRBD2
j_gene: TRBJ2-3
CDR3aa: CASSPRTSGGTDTQYF
CDR3nt: TGTGCCAGCTCACCTCGGACTAGCGGGGGCACAGATACGCAGTATTTT

v_gene: TRBV15
abundance: NA
d_gene: TRBD1
j_gene: TRBJ1-1
CDR3aa: CATSRGQGLEMNTEAFF
CDR3nt: TGTGCCACCAGCAGAGGACAGGGGCTCGAGATGAACACTGAAGCTTTCTTT

v_gene: TRBV6-5
abundance: few
d_gene: TRBD1
j_gene: TRBJ1-2
CDR3aa: CASSSIAGGNYGYTF
CDR3nt: TGTGCCAGCAGTTCAATCGCAGGGGGAAACTATGGCTACACCTTC

v_gene: TRBV9
abundance: NA
d_gene: TRBD2
j_gene: TRBJ2-3
CDR3aa: CASSVRDGGGTDTQYF
CDR3nt: TGTGCCAGCAGCGTAAGGGACGGGGGGGGCACAGATACGCAGTATTTT

v_gene: TRBV5-4
abundance: once
d_gene: NA
j_gene: TRBJ1-2
CDR3aa: CASSLQGLYGYTF
CDR3nt: TGTGCCAGCAGCTTACAGGGCCTCTATGGCTACACCTTC

v_gene: TRBV5-1
abundance: NA
d_gene: NA
j_gene: TRBJ2-5
CDR3aa: CASSLGGSGRETQYF
CDR3nt: TGCGCCAGCAGCTTGGGGGGCAGTGGTAGAGAGACCCAGTACTTC

v_gene: TRBV12-3/TRBV12-4
abundance: few
d_gene: TRBD2
j_gene: TRBJ2-1
CDR3aa: CASTFHGGDEQFF
CDR3nt: TGTGCCAGCACTTTCCATGGGGGGGATGAGCAGTTCTTC

v_gene: TRBV30
abundance: NA
d_gene: NA
j_gene: TRBJ2-5
CDR3aa: CAWRAGETQYF
CDR3nt: TGTGCCTGGAGGGCTGGAGAGACCCAGTACTTC

v_gene: TRBV18
abundance: NA
d_gene: NA
j_gene: TRBJ1-4
CDR3aa: CASSPLGAGYNEKLFF
CDR3nt: TGTGCCAGCTCACCATTAGGGGCTGGCTATAATGAAAAACTGTTTTTT

v_gene: TRBV5-1
abundance: NA
d_gene: TRBD1
j_gene: TRBJ1-1
CDR3aa: CASSLTGGNTEAFF
CDR3nt: TGCGCCAGCAGCTTAACAGGGGGTAACACTGAAGCTTTCTTT

v_gene: TRBV5-1
abundance: once
d_gene: TRBD2
j_gene: TRBJ2-2
CDR3aa: CASSSGGVTNTGELFF
CDR3nt: TGCGCCAGCAGCTCGGGGGGAGTTACGAACACCGGGGAGCTGTTTTTT

v_gene: TRBV12-5
abundance: NA
d_gene: NA
j_gene: TRBJ2-3
CDR3aa: CASGKGEGEGDTQYF
CDR3nt: TGTGCTAGTGGCAAGGGGGAGGGGGAAGGAGATACGCAGTATTTT

v_gene: TRBV7-9
abundance: NA
d_gene: NA
j_gene: TRBJ2-3
CDR3aa: CASSLMGWGLAATTDTQYF
CDR3nt: TGTGCCAGCAGTTTAATGGGGTGGGGGCTCGCCGCAACCACAGATACGCAGTATTTT

v_gene: TRBV19
abundance: NA
d_gene: TRBD2
j_gene: TRBJ2-3
CDR3aa: CATRGTSGSTDTQYF
CDR3nt: TGTGCCACCCGCGGGACTAGCGGGAGCACAGATACGCAGTATTTT